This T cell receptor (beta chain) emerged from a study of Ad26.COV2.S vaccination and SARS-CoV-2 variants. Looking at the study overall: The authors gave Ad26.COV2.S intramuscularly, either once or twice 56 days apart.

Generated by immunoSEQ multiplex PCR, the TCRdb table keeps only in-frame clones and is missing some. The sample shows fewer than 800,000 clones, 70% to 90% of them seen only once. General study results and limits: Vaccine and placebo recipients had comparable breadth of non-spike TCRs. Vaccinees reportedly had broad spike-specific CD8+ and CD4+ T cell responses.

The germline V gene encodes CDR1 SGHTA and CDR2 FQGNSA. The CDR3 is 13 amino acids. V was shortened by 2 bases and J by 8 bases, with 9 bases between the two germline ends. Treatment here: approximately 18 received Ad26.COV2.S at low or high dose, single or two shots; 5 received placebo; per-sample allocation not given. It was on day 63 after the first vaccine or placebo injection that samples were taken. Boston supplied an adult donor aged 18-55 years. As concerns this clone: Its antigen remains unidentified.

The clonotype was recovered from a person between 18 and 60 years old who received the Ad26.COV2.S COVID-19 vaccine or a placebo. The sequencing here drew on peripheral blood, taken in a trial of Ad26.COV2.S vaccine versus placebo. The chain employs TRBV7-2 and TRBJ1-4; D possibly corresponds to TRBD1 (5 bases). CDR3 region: CASSLMDTEKLFF. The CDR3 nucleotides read TGTGCCAGCAGCTTAATGGACACGGAAAAACTGTTTTTT. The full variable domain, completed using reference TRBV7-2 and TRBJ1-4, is GAGVSQSPSNKVTEKGKDVELRCDPISGHTALYWYRQSLGQGLEFLIYFQGNSAPDKSGLPSDRFSAERTGGSVSTLTIQRTQQEDSAVYLCASSLMDTEKLFFGSGTQLSVL.